One sample yielded the 20 T cell receptor beta chains listed below, sequenced in a study of cytomegalovirus exposure and HLA in healthy donors. A multiplex PCR was run with 60 Vbeta primers and 13 Jbeta primers. Clones were read by immunoSEQ multiplex PCR, and TCRdb kept only the in-frame ones, dropping some. The sample records 100,000 to 150,000 clones, 70% to 85% being singletons. The sequenced sample was PBMCs. The source of these receptors is a male donor in good health and CMV-seropositive.

The J gene is TRBJ1-1, the V gene TRBV10-3; perhaps TRBD1 as D (6 bases). This CDR3 comprises 15 residues. V lost 2 bases and J lost 1, with 11 bases in between. Per the germline V gene, CDR1 is ENHRY and CDR2 is SYGVKD. The CDR3 DNA reads TGTGCCATCAGTGAGACTACAGGGCCGAACACTGAAGCTTTCTTT. As protein: CAISETTGPNTEAFF.

The rearrangement uses TRBV5-1 and TRBJ2-3; 9 bases fit TRBD2. Per the germline V gene, CDR1 is SGHRS and CDR2 is YFSETQ. J gave up 1 base and V 1 base, and 4 bases lay outside the gene matches. This CDR3 is 16 amino acids long. CDR3 residues: CASSLLSSGGTDTQYF. The CDR3 coding sequence is TGCGCCAGCAGCTTGTTGTCTAGCGGGGGCACAGATACGCAGTATTTT.

This clone was seen only a few times. The chain recombines TRBV5-4 with TRBJ2-5; weak D call: TRBD2 (7 bases). This CDR3 is built from 16 residues. Trimming took 0 bases from V and 3 from J, leaving 15 bases between them. The V gene's germline CDR1 is SGHNT and CDR2 YYREEE (reference sequence). In nucleotides, the CDR3 is TGTGCCAGCAGCTTGGGAGCGGCGGGGGCCGAAGAGACCCAGTACTTC. This sequence encodes CASSLGAAGAEETQYF.

This clone was seen just once. The V call is TRBV28, the J call TRBJ2-5; D unclear. Deletions cut 6 bases from V and 3 bases from J, with 11 bases between. Germline V gene data show CDR1 as MDHEN and CDR2 as SYDVKM. The CDR3 is 13 amino acids. The CDR3: CASSFGSEETQYF. The DNA of the CDR3 is TGTGCCAGCAGCTTCGGTTCTGAAGAGACCCAGTACTTC.

J is TRBJ2-7 and V is TRBV2, with TRBD2 as a possible D gene (6 bases). The V and J ends lost 7 bases and 2 bases respectively, with 12 bases between them. CDR1 is SNHLY, CDR2 FYNNEI, per germline. This CDR3 region has 13 residues. This CDR3 is CASKEGQAYEQYF. For the CDR3, the DNA is TGTGCCAGCAAGGAGGGGCAAGCCTACGAGCAGTACTTC.

This clone was recorded once. The V gene is TRBV30, the J gene TRBJ1-3; D possibly corresponds to TRBD1 (5 bases). The V end lost 2 bases, the J end lost 8 bases, and 19 bases lay between the germline ends. The CDR3 has 15 amino acids. In germline, CDR1 is GTSNPN, CDR2 SVGIG (reference sequence). CDR3 protein: CAWSLFLGGGDTIYF. CDR3 in DNA: TGTGCCTGGAGTCTCTTTTTAGGTGGAGGGGACACCATATATTTT.

J is TRBJ2-2 and V is TRBV6-5; the D is unclear. This CDR3 comprises 15 residues. Deletions cut 0 bases from V and 5 bases from J, with 10 bases between. CDR1 and CDR2 (germline): MNHEY, SVGAGI. The CDR3 loop reads CASSYSAKATGELFF. CDR3 bases: TGTGCCAGCAGTTACTCGGCCAAAGCGACCGGGGAGCTGTTTTTT.

J is TRBJ1-2 and V is TRBV5-1; a weak D match, TRBD1 (6 bases). Per the germline V gene, CDR1 is SGHRS and CDR2 is YFSETQ. The length of the CDR3 is 15 residues. V lost 5 bases and J lost 0, with 14 bases in between. CDR3 DNA: TGCGCCAGCAGTCCCCCGGGGACACCTAACTATGGCTACACCTTC. Translated, it gives CASSPPGTPNYGYTF.

Written as DNA, the CDR3 is TGTGCCACCAGCAGAGATCCCGCCGTCGGTGAGCAGTTCTTC. This codes for CATSRDPAVGEQFF. This chain connects TRBV15 to TRBJ2-1; D unresolved. The CDR3 loop spans 14 amino acids. Germline CDR1 reads LNHNV; CDR2 reads YYDKDF (reference sequence). Trimming cost V 0 bases and J 9 bases, with 12 bases left between them.

The gene calls are TRBV6-5 and TRBJ1-4, with a tentative D call TRBD1 (6 bases). The CDR3 loop spans 14 amino acids. Between the trimmed V and J ends, which lost 4 bases and 4 bases, there was a span of 10 bases. Germline values: CDR1 MNHEY, CDR2 SVGAGI. The CDR3 spells CASSSAGVNEKLFF. CDR3 sequence (DNA): TGTGCCAGCAGTTCTGCAGGGGTTAATGAAAAACTGTTTTTT.

The chain recombines TRBV5-1 with TRBJ1-6, with 8 bases matching TRBD1. With 0 bases clipped from V and 8 bases from J, the junction kept 4 bases outside the gene matches. CDR3 length equals 15 residues. Germline V gene data show CDR1 as SGHRS and CDR2 as YFSETQ. The CDR3 is CASSLEGQGYSPLHF. Written as DNA, the CDR3 is TGCGCCAGCAGCTTGGAAGGACAGGGATATTCACCCCTCCACTTT.

The rearrangement uses TRBV5-6 and TRBJ2-1; TRBD2 matches 7 bases. Trimming took 2 bases from V and 2 from J; bases not matched to a gene: 7. Germline V lookup: CDR1 SGHDT, CDR2 YYEEEE. CDR3 length equals 16 residues. The CDR3 DNA is TGTGCCAGCAGCTTTCTTCTAGCGGCCCCCTACAATGAGCAGTTCTTC. This codes for CASSFLLAAPYNEQFF.

The rearrangement uses TRBV18 and TRBJ1-4; perhaps TRBD1 as D (6 bases). The germline V gene has CDR1 KGHSH and CDR2 LQKENI. Trimming took 5 bases from V and 0 from J, leaving 13 bases between them. The CDR3 runs to 16 residues. Here the CDR3 reads CASSGTDRATNEKLFF. In DNA, the CDR3 is TGTGCCAGCTCAGGAACGGACAGAGCAACTAATGAAAAACTGTTTTTT.

This chain links TRBV18 with TRBJ1-2, with D perhaps TRBD1 (6 bases). This CDR3 comprises 13 residues. Germline loops: CDR1 KGHSH, CDR2 LQKENI. V was clipped by 0 bases and J by 7 bases, with 9 bases between them. The DNA of the CDR3 is TGTGCCAGCTCACCACCGTTCAGGGGTGGCTACACCTTC. Its protein product is CASSPPFRGGYTF.

This chain connects TRBV5-1 to TRBJ1-2, with 10 bases matching TRBD1. The germline V gene encodes CDR1 SGHRS and CDR2 YFSETQ. Trimming at V came to 4 bases and at J to 8 bases, leaving 14 bases not matched to a gene. The CDR3 runs 16 residues. The DNA of the CDR3 is TGCGCCAGCAGCCAGGCCGGGACAGGGGTGTTATGGGGCTACACCTTC. As protein: CASSQAGTGVLWGYTF.

The chain links TRBV6-1 to TRBJ2-1; TRBD2 is a possible D gene (6 bases). The length of the CDR3 is 14 residues. The V end was cut by 8 bases, the J end by 0 bases, with 11 bases between. CDR1 and CDR2 from the germline V gene are MNHNS and SASEGT. The CDR3 nucleotides read TGTGCCAGCGTTAAACTAGCCTCCTACAATGAGCAGTTCTTC. Translation: CASVKLASYNEQFF.

CDR3 region: CASSQAAGRSYNSPLHF. DNA for the CDR3: TGTGCCAGCAGCCAAGCGGCAGGGCGGTCCTATAATTCACCCCTCCACTTT. The chain uses TRBV14 and TRBJ1-6; TRBD1 is a possible D gene (5 bases). The CDR3 is made up of 17 amino acids. Deletions cut 1 base from V and 1 base from J, with 11 bases between. CDR1 and CDR2 from the germline V gene are SGHDN and FVKESK.

This clone has a handful of counts. Its ends do not fully match the called genes, so a read error is possible. This sequence joins TRBV5-1 and TRBJ2-4; TRBD1 is a possible D gene (6 bases). Germline loops: CDR1 SGHRS, CDR2 YFSETQ. This CDR3 is built from 16 residues. CDR3 nucleotide sequence: TGCGCCAGCAGCGGGGGACAATCCACGGCCAAAAACAGTCAGTACTTC. Encoded protein: CASSGGQSTAKNSQYF. The whole variable domain, filled in from reference TRBV5-1 and TRBJ2-4, reads KAGVTQTPRYLIKTRGQQVTLSCSPISGHRSVSWYQQTPGQGLQFLFEYFSETQRNKGNFPGRFSGRQFSNSRSEMNVSTLELGDSALYLCASSGGQSTAKNSQYFGAGTRLSVL.

The chain combines TRBV2 with TRBJ1-5, with 11 bases identical to TRBD1. Germline CDR1 is SNHLY and CDR2 is FYNNEI. The J segment lost 7 bases and the V segment lost 3 bases, leaving 5 bases of the junction unmatched. The CDR3 has 15 residues. The CDR3 is CASSDRTGGVQPQHF. The DNA for the CDR3 is TGTGCCAGCAGTGACCGGACAGGGGGCGTACAGCCCCAGCATTTT.

V is TRBV6-1 and J is TRBJ1-2, with D possibly TRBD1 on 5 matching bases. Germline V gene sequence: CDR1 MNHNS, CDR2 SASEGT. V was clipped by 4 bases and J by 3 bases, with 15 bases between them. The CDR3 runs 15 residues. CDR3 DNA sequence: TGTGCCAGCAGTGGTTTTGGGGGGATCGACTATGGCTACACCTTC. Residues: CASSGFGGIDYGYTF.